A selection of T cell receptor beta chains follows, all from one sample in a study of Graves' ophthalmopathy and Graves' hyperthyroidism. Using its own MiXCR run on the multiplex PCR reads, TCRdb lists one record per CDR3 protein. The profile covers more than 1,000,000 distinct CDR3 sequences, with roughly 35% appearing a single time and 8.5% to 14% taken by the ten largest. Sequencing was carried out using peripheral blood or thyroid tissue (not recorded which). These receptors all come from an adult man with Graves' hyperthyroidism. Each CDR3 is given without its conserved first and last residue. Each record gives: D gene, V gene, CDR3 protein. A D gene is named only where the DNA matches it firmly.

>.|TRBV9
ASSQVVSRTQY
>.|TRBV11-2
ASSFGGTVVGYT
>TRBD2|TRBV6-2/TRBV6-3
ASSPLAGVDEQY
>.|TRBV4-3
ASSHLGEDYEQY
>.|TRBV5-1
ASSLGPKGATNEKLF
>.|TRBV6-2/TRBV6-3
ASRKKGFRNQPQH
>TRBD2|TRBV29-1
SVAHSGGVSYEQY
>TRBD1|TRBV25-1
ASSDRGRTGPQETQY
>.|TRBV9
ASSVLTGGYT
>.|TRBV24-1
ATSDLGDFDTEAF
>TRBD1|TRBV11-2
ASRQGQGLQETQY
>TRBD1|TRBV2
ASSQTDRSRSSQPQH
>.|TRBV29-1
SVPGAMGEGGSGANVLT
>.|TRBV29-1
SVVWQGVSNYGYT
>.|TRBV12-3/TRBV12-4
ASSQRGPAGANVLT
>TRBD1|TRBV19
ASSTTGFRVYEQY
>TRBD1|TRBV20-1
SAKRTGTGFYSNQPQH
>TRBD1|TRBV12-3/TRBV12-4
ASSLADRGETQY
>.|TRBV7-9
ASSQIGGGPAPLH
>.|TRBV29-1
SVEDRGQMSGNTIY
>.|TRBV24-1
ATSDGVNTEAF
>TRBD1|TRBV7-3
ASSFESDRDRGGEQY
>.|TRBV7-8
ASSVRGSRSGEQY
>.|TRBV10-3
AISDWTVMNTEAF
>.|TRBV2
ASSDPQGGSYEQY
>.|TRBV24-1
ATSDGTEETQY
>TRBD1|TRBV20-1
SAHYDREPNQPQH